A selection of T cell receptor beta chains follows, all from one sample in a study of T cell responses to AZD1222 COVID-19 vaccine. Sequencing used immunoSEQ multiplex PCR; TCRdb keeps in-frame clones, though not all of them. The sample shows about 60,000 clones, around nine tenths of them seen only once. The sequencing used peripheral blood, collected 28 days after the second dose of the MenACWY control vaccine. The receptors derive from an adult who received the MenACWY meningococcal vaccine as a control. CDR3s include the opening cysteine and the closing phenylalanine or tryptophan. Fields, in order: J gene, clone size, D gene, V gene, CDR3 protein, CDR3 DNA. A D gene is named only where the DNA matches it firmly. Size is stated for part of the rows, as once, few or many counts, or as a class when the clone is expanded.

j_gene: TRBJ2-5
abundance: -
d_gene: TRBD1
v_gene: TRBV28
CDR3aa: CASRKLDRGDQETQYF
CDR3nt: TGTGCCAGCAGAAAACTGGACAGGGGCGATCAAGAGACCCAGTACTTC

j_gene: TRBJ1-3
abundance: -
d_gene: -
v_gene: TRBV2
CDR3aa: CASRYTAGSGNTIYF
CDR3nt: TGTGCCTCAAGGTATACAGCAGGCTCTGGAAACACCATATATTTT

j_gene: TRBJ2-1
abundance: -
d_gene: -
v_gene: TRBV19
CDR3aa: CASSMYRDEQFF
CDR3nt: TGTGCCAGTAGTATGTACCGGGATGAGCAGTTCTTC

j_gene: TRBJ2-7
abundance: -
d_gene: -
v_gene: TRBV13
CDR3aa: CASSPQKSRYEQYF
CDR3nt: TGTGCCAGCAGCCCCCAGAAGAGCCGCTACGAGCAGTACTTC

j_gene: TRBJ1-2
abundance: -
d_gene: -
v_gene: TRBV19
CDR3aa: CASSISVSTNYGYTF
CDR3nt: TGTGCCAGTAGTATATCGGTGTCCACTAACTATGGCTACACCTTC

j_gene: TRBJ1-4
abundance: -
d_gene: -
v_gene: TRBV6-2/TRBV6-3
CDR3aa: CASSFVRGQAEKLFF
CDR3nt: TGTGCCAGCAGTTTCGTCCGGGGACAAGCTGAAAAACTGTTTTTT

j_gene: TRBJ1-5
abundance: -
d_gene: -
v_gene: TRBV6-2/TRBV6-3
CDR3aa: CASSYGATDNQPQHF
CDR3nt: TGTGCCAGCAGTTACGGGGCTACCGATAATCAGCCCCAGCATTTT

j_gene: TRBJ1-6
abundance: -
d_gene: -
v_gene: TRBV25-1
CDR3aa: CASSESGPLHF
CDR3nt: TGTGCCAGCAGTGAGTCCGGACCCCTCCACTTT

j_gene: TRBJ2-7
abundance: -
d_gene: -
v_gene: TRBV5-1
CDR3aa: CASSLRHSEQYF
CDR3nt: TGCGCCAGCAGCTTGAGGCACAGCGAGCAGTACTTC

j_gene: TRBJ1-2
abundance: -
d_gene: -
v_gene: TRBV7-2
CDR3aa: CASSTPDRSAYTF
CDR3nt: TGTGCCAGCAGCACACCCGACAGGTCCGCCTACACCTTC

j_gene: TRBJ2-5
abundance: -
d_gene: -
v_gene: TRBV20-1
CDR3aa: CSVRRGETQYF
CDR3nt: TGCAGCGTCCGCCGGGGAGAGACCCAGTACTTC

j_gene: TRBJ2-7
abundance: -
d_gene: TRBD2
v_gene: TRBV7-2
CDR3aa: CASSLAGLQYF
CDR3nt: TGTGCCAGCAGCTTAGCGGGACTACAGTACTTC

j_gene: TRBJ2-1
abundance: -
d_gene: -
v_gene: TRBV6-4
CDR3aa: CASSDSTGRLGYNEQFF
CDR3nt: TGTGCCAGCAGTGACTCGACTGGGAGACTTGGATACAATGAGCAGTTCTTC

j_gene: TRBJ2-7
abundance: -
d_gene: TRBD2
v_gene: TRBV6-1
CDR3aa: CASSQGTSGSSHEQYF
CDR3nt: TGTGCCAGCAGTCAAGGGACTAGCGGGAGTTCCCACGAGCAGTACTTC

j_gene: TRBJ1-1
abundance: -
d_gene: TRBD1
v_gene: TRBV7-8
CDR3aa: CASSFAGGAAEAFF
CDR3nt: TGTGCCAGCAGCTTTGCAGGGGGCGCGGCTGAAGCTTTCTTT

j_gene: TRBJ2-7
abundance: -
d_gene: -
v_gene: TRBV2
CDR3aa: CASSLAEGDSQYF
CDR3nt: TGTGCCAGCAGCTTGGCCGAGGGAGATTCCCAGTACTTC

j_gene: TRBJ1-5
abundance: -
d_gene: -
v_gene: TRBV6-5
CDR3aa: CASSKTGYSNQPQHF
CDR3nt: TGTGCCAGCAGTAAAACAGGGTATAGCAATCAGCCCCAGCATTTT

j_gene: TRBJ2-4
abundance: -
d_gene: TRBD1
v_gene: TRBV19
CDR3aa: CASSDRGIPKNIQYF
CDR3nt: TGTGCCAGTAGCGACAGGGGGATTCCCAAAAACATTCAGTACTTC

j_gene: TRBJ2-7
abundance: -
d_gene: -
v_gene: TRBV7-8
CDR3aa: CASSSPEGVESGSYEQYF
CDR3nt: TGTGCCAGCAGCTCCCCCGAAGGAGTAGAATCCGGCTCCTACGAGCAGTACTTC

j_gene: TRBJ1-6
abundance: few
d_gene: TRBD1
v_gene: TRBV10-3
CDR3aa: CAIRGDREESPLHF
CDR3nt: TGTGCCATCAGAGGGGACAGGGAAGAGTCACCCCTCCACTTT